A selection of T cell receptor beta chains follows, all from one sample in a study of blood T cell repertoires in COVID-19. Assay: immunoSEQ multiplex PCR; the TCRdb copy retains only in-frame clones and omits some. The sample includes roughly 250,000 clones, approximately 85% of them seen just once. Specimen: peripheral blood. All receptors come from a woman under 40 with acute or convalescent COVID-19. Each CDR3 is given without its conserved first and last residue. Each record gives: V gene, CDR3 protein.

V gene: TRBV11-3; CDR3 protein: ASSLGERAQY
V gene: TRBV5-6; CDR3 protein: ASSRGGTNQPQH
V gene: TRBV25-1; CDR3 protein: ASSWTGRTNEQF
V gene: TRBV9; CDR3 protein: ASSVVEGIMDTQY
V gene: TRBV6-2/TRBV6-3; CDR3 protein: ASSRRQGRTNEKLF
V gene: TRBV5-1; CDR3 protein: ASSLGVSNEKLF
V gene: TRBV28; CDR3 protein: ASSRPGTGFRETQY
V gene: TRBV27; CDR3 protein: ASRTSGYAYEQY
V gene: TRBV12-3/TRBV12-4; CDR3 protein: ASSLWQGETQY
V gene: TRBV7-8; CDR3 protein: ASSLEQVSNTNEKLF